A selection of T cell receptor beta chains follows, all from one sample in a study of tumor-infiltrating lymphocytes in primary liver carcinoma. In TCRdb, the multiplex PCR reads were re-called with MiXCR into one record per CDR3 protein. Here the sample spans a few hundred thousand distinct CDR3 sequences, about 50% being singletons. The sample consisted of peripheral blood. Receptor source: a young woman with primary liver carcinoma and hepatitis B virus infection. Each CDR3 is given with its conserved first and last residue. A D gene is named only where the DNA matches it firmly. Clone size, where shown, is once, few, many, or a class for clones that have expanded.

J | V | size | D | CDR3 | DNA
TRBJ1-4 | TRBV12-3/TRBV12-4 | many | - | CASSLVSGTNEKLFF | TGTGCCAGCAGTTTAGTGTCTGGGACTAATGAAAAACTGTTTTTT
TRBJ1-1 | TRBV4-1 | - | - | CASSQERGWAEAFF | TGCGCCAGCAGTCAAGAGCGGGGTTGGGCTGAAGCTTTCTTT
TRBJ2-7 | TRBV12-3/TRBV12-4 | - | - | CASMIRITVYPYEQYF | TGTGCCAGCATGATAAGGATAACAGTTTACCCCTACGAGCAGTACTTC
TRBJ2-3 | TRBV11-1 | - | - | CASSFHASMGAADMQYF | TGTGCCAGCAGCTTCCATGCTTCGATGGGAGCAGCGGATATGCAGTATTTT
TRBJ2-1 | TRBV12-3/TRBV12-4 | - | TRBD2 | CASSFPSGGLFVEQFF | TGTGCCAGCAGTTTTCCTAGCGGGGGGCTTTTTGTCGAGCAGTTCTTC
TRBJ1-5 | TRBV4-2 | many | - | CASSQEPRGGQPQHF | TGTGCCAGCAGCCAAGAGCCCCGCGGGGGTCAGCCCCAGCATTTT
TRBJ2-7 | TRBV13 | - | TRBD1 | CASSYAGGLSYEQYF | TGTGCCAGCAGCTACGCAGGGGGTCTCTCCTACGAGCAGTACTTC
TRBJ1-5 | TRBV28 | - | - | CASKTANQPQHF | TGTGCCAGCAAGACAGCTAATCAGCCCCAGCATTTT
TRBJ2-6 | TRBV6-2/TRBV6-3 | - | TRBD1 | CASSGQGSSGANVLTF | TGTGCCAGCAGCGGACAGGGATCCTCTGGGGCCAACGTCCTGACTTTC
TRBJ1-1 | TRBV5-6 | - | - | CASSLSHRNEAFF | TGTGCCAGCAGCTTGAGCCACAGAAATGAAGCTTTCTTT
TRBJ2-2 | TRBV11-2 | many | - | CASSWNTGELFF | TGTGCCAGCAGCTGGAACACCGGGGAGCTGTTTTTT
TRBJ1-2 | TRBV6-2/TRBV6-3 | - | - | CASSPPRGATSYGYTF | TGTGCCAGCAGCCCCCCCCGGGGGGCGACCTCCTATGGCTACACCTTC
TRBJ2-5 | TRBV28 | - | TRBD1 | CVSYDQGAGETQYF | TGTGTCAGCTATGATCAGGGGGCAGGGGAGACCCAGTACTTC
TRBJ1-1 | TRBV29-1 | few | - | CSVLGANLGAGTEALF | TGCAGCGTTCTAGGAGCCAATTTGGGCGCAGGCACTGAAGCTCTCTTT
TRBJ1-2 | TRBV20-1 | - | - | CSTGVGAYGYTF | TGCAGTACGGGGGTGGGGGCCTATGGCTACACCTTC
TRBJ2-6 | TRBV28 | few | TRBD1 | CASRKTGGSSGANVLTF | TGTGCCAGCAGAAAGACAGGGGGTAGCTCTGGGGCCAACGTCCTGACTTTC
TRBJ1-3 | TRBV4-1 | - | - | CASSQDPWTLGSGNTIYF | TGCGCCAGCAGCCAAGATCCTTGGACCCTGGGGTCTGGAAACACCATATATTTT
TRBJ2-1 | TRBV6-2/TRBV6-3 | - | - | CATSYNHEQFF | TGTGCCACCAGTTACAACCACGAGCAGTTCTTC